One and the same sample provided the 30 T cell receptor beta chains below, sequenced in a study of blood T cells in healthy people across ages. Primers used in a second PCR of roughly 6 to 11 cycles were a sample-barcoded 5' primer and a J-beta primer mix. In TCRdb, the 5' RACE reads were re-called with MiXCR into one record per CDR3 protein. The data hold 1.5 million to 1.9 million distinct CDR3 sequences, with less than 45% observed a single time. Sequences were obtained from blood. The origin of the receptors is a woman aged 18-30 years in good health.

Points on this clonotype: Mismatch with germline at one junction end may stem from a read error. The chain employs TRBV5-1 and TRBJ2-7; weak D call: TRBD1 (6 bases). Germline values: CDR1 SGHRS, CDR2 YFSETQ. The CDR3 consists of 11 residues. This chain's CDR3 is CVSTQGNEQYF. The CDR3 DNA reads TGCGTCAGCACCCAGGGGAACGAGCAGTACTTC. Supplemented by reference TRBV5-1 and TRBJ2-7, the full variable domain reads KAGVTQTPRYLIKTRGQQVTLSCSPISGHRSVSWYQQTPGQGLQFLFEYFSETQRNKGNFPGRFSGRQFSNSRSEMNVSTLELGDSALYLCVSTQGNEQYFGPGTRLTVT.

Ten or more counts support this clonotype. The chain uses TRBV11-2 and TRBJ2-1; D is unresolved. The CDR3 has 13 amino acids. V lost 0 bases to trimming and J lost 3 bases, with 3 bases between them. Looked up from germline, CDR1 is SGHAT and CDR2 is FQNNGV. CDR3 sequence: CASSLDLYNEQFF. The CDR3 region has the DNA TGTGCCAGCAGCTTAGATCTCTACAATGAGCAGTTCTTC.

V gene TRBV27 combines with J gene TRBJ1-2; 7 bases line up with TRBD1. V gave up 2 bases and J gave up 4 bases; unmatched junction bases: 4. Looked up from germline, CDR1 is MNHEY and CDR2 is SMNVEV (reference sequence). CDR3 length: 14 residues. The DNA of the CDR3 is TGTGCCAGCAGTTTAAGGGACAGCCCCTATGGCTACACCTTC. This encodes CASSLRDSPYGYTF.

The gene calls are TRBV5-1 and TRBJ2-1; 9 bases fit TRBD2. This CDR3 has 16 residues. V trimming: 0 bases; J trimming: 7 bases; junction bases outside the gene matches: 8. Germline assignment: CDR1 SGHRS and CDR2 YFSETQ. DNA of the CDR3: TGCGCCAGCAGCTTGGCCTTAGCGGGGGCCCTAAATGAGCAGTTCTTC. It translates to CASSLALAGALNEQFF.

This clonotype has just a few counts. The V and J genes are TRBV27 and TRBJ1-2, with D possibly matching TRBD1 (5 bases). Germline CDR1 is MNHEY and CDR2 is SMNVEV (reference sequence). Trimming pared 4 bases from V and 5 bases from J, leaving 20 bases between. The length of the CDR3 is 16 residues. The CDR3 DNA reads TGTGCCAGCAGTTCTCGTTCCAGGGAGCCTGGGTATGGCTACACCTTC. Its protein product is CASSSRSREPGYGYTF.

With respect to this clonotype: The germline gene is not matched at one end of the junction; a read error may be the cause. The chain uses TRBV5-6 and TRBJ2-3; D is unresolved. Germline V CDR1 and CDR2: SGHDT, YYEEEE. The CDR3 contains 13 residues. The CDR3 DNA is TGTGCCAGCCGCTTCGACATCACAGATACGCAGTATTTT. Amino acid sequence: CASRFDITDTQYF.

The V gene is TRBV27, the J gene TRBJ2-1; 10 bases are a match to TRBD2. Germline values: CDR1 MNHEY, CDR2 SMNVEV (reference sequence). J gave up 7 bases and V 1 base, and 7 bases lay outside the gene matches. The CDR3 spans 16 residues. The DNA of the CDR3 is TGTGCCAGCAGTTTATGGGTGGCTAGCGGGAGTAATGAGCAGTTCTTC. Protein product: CASSLWVASGSNEQFF.

The genes are TRBV5-5 and TRBJ1-2, with D uncertain. V was trimmed by 3 bases and J by 6 bases, leaving 15 bases between them. This CDR3 has 14 amino acids. Per the germline V gene, CDR1 is SGHKS and CDR2 is YYEKEE (reference sequence). This CDR3 is CASSWPETIHGYTF. The CDR3 bases are TGTGCCAGCAGCTGGCCGGAAACCATACATGGCTACACCTTC. Complete variable domain (other parts from reference TRBV5-5 and TRBJ1-2): DAGVTQSPTHLIKTRGQQVTLRCSPISGHKSVSWYQQVLGQGPQFIFQYYEKEERGRGNFPDRFSARQFPNYSSELNVNALLLGDSALYLCASSWPETIHGYTFGSGTRLTVV.

The sample holds a few counts of this clonotype. The chain carries TRBV20-1 and TRBJ2-1, with 13 bases lining up with TRBD2. The V segment lost 2 bases and the J segment 7 bases; nucleotides outside the gene matches: 20. This CDR3 spans 20 amino acids. The germline gives CDR1 DFQATT, CDR2 SNEGSKA (reference sequence). The CDR3 DNA follows: TGCAGTGCTAGATCCCACTTCACTAGCGGGAGGGCCGAAAGTTGGAATGAGCAGTTCTTC. Translating it yields CSARSHFTSGRAESWNEQFF.

As to this clonotype: As the CDR3 is not closed by the conserved phenylalanine or tryptophan, this likely results from a read error. No DNA is shown, since the ends of the CDR3 on it are uncertain; the CDR3 is the one TCRdb lists. This chain links TRBV7-3 with TRBJ2-4. Germline CDR1 and CDR2: SGHTA and FQGTGA. The CDR3 has 17 residues if both end residues are counted. CDR3 protein: CASNYHGLGEPKTFSTS.

This clonotype was seen only a few times. The chain combines TRBV29-1 with TRBJ2-5; D ambiguous. The CDR3 loop spans 12 amino acids. CDR1 SQVTM and CDR2 ANQGSEA come from the germline V gene. V was pared by 7 bases and J by 3 bases, with 12 bases between. CDR3 protein: CSAQKVKETQYF. CDR3 sequence (DNA): TGCAGCGCCCAGAAGGTAAAAGAGACCCAGTACTTC.

The chain carries TRBV29-1 and TRBJ2-1, with 8 bases aligning to TRBD2. The CDR3 length is 18 residues. The junction had 15 bases not matched to a gene; V was cut back by 3 bases and J by 2 bases. Germline V gives CDR1 SQVTM, CDR2 ANQGSEA. The CDR3 protein is CSVEQRGRLARAYNEQFF. Here the CDR3 DNA reads TGCAGCGTTGAGCAGAGGGGAAGACTAGCGCGTGCCTACAATGAGCAGTTCTTC.

This chain joins TRBV6-6 and TRBJ2-3; 7 nucleotides match TRBD2. After removal of 10 bases from V and 2 bases from J, the junction contained 9 bases not matched to a gene. This CDR3 comprises 14 residues. Looked up from germline, CDR1 is MNHNY and CDR2 is SVGAGI (reference sequence). The CDR3 DNA reads TGTGCCACCGCCCCGGGGGGAGTCACAGATACGCAGTATTTT. Encoded protein: CATAPGGVTDTQYF.

Comment on this clonotype: A much larger clone sits a single nucleotide away, making a read error possible. The chain uses TRBV27 and TRBJ1-1; D gene unclear. Germline V lookup: CDR1 MNHEY, CDR2 SMNVEV (reference sequence). The CDR3 has 13 residues. V lost 3 bases and J lost 1, with 6 bases in between. The CDR3 sequence: CASSFKKNTEAFF. The DNA for the CDR3 is TGTGCCAGCAGTTTCAAGAAGAACACTGAAGCTTTCTTT.

This clonotype was seen once. The CDR3 DNA follows: TGCGCCAGCAGCCAAGATGGTGCTTACAATGAGCAGTACTTC. Residues: CASSQDGAYNEQYF. The chain carries TRBV4-3 and TRBJ2-7; D remains ambiguous. Trimming stripped 0 bases from V and 7 bases from J, with 13 bases between. Germline V gene sequence: CDR1 LGHNA, CDR2 YSLEER. The CDR3 is 14 residues long.

About this clonotype itself: One end of the junction fails to match germline, which may point to a read error. This chain joins TRBV5-6 and TRBJ1-1; D possibly corresponds to TRBD1 (6 bases). This CDR3 contains 13 residues. Per the germline V gene, CDR1 is SGHDT and CDR2 is YYEEEE. Here the CDR3 reads CASSQGSNAEAFF. For the CDR3, the DNA is TGTGCCAGCAGCCAGGGGTCGAACGCTGAAGCTTTCTTT.

The J gene is TRBJ1-2, the V gene TRBV4-1; 7 bases fit TRBD1. CDR3 length: 17 amino acids. The germline V gene encodes CDR1 MGHRA and CDR2 YSYEKL. Trimming removed 4 bases from V and 2 bases from J; junction bases left unmatched: 13. The CDR3 sequence is CASSPPYPTGSNYGYTF. DNA for the CDR3: TGCGCCAGCAGCCCACCATACCCGACAGGGTCCAACTATGGCTACACCTTC.

The J gene is TRBJ2-3, the V gene TRBV5-1, with D perhaps matching TRBD2 (6 bases). V gave up 6 bases and J gave up 2 bases, with 10 bases separating them. This CDR3 is built from 13 residues. CDR1 SGHRS and CDR2 YFSETQ come from the germline V gene. The CDR3 DNA reads as TGCGCCAGCATGGGAGGTCTCACAGATACGCAGTATTTT. It specifies CASMGGLTDTQYF.

This chain links TRBV30 with TRBJ2-2; 7 bases align to TRBD2. After removal of 4 bases from V and 6 bases from J, the junction contained 5 bases not matched to a gene. Germline V gene lookup returns CDR1 GTSNPN and CDR2 SVGIG (reference sequence). CDR3 size: 13 residues. The CDR3 DNA is TGTGCCTGGATTCGCGGGAGAGCCGGGGAGCTGTTTTTT. Amino acids: CAWIRGRAGELFF.

The J gene is TRBJ2-1, the V gene TRBV25-1; D might be TRBD2 (6 bases). The CDR3 loop spans 16 amino acids. Germline CDR1 MGHDK, CDR2 SYGVNS. Trimming cost V 0 bases and J 3 bases, with 12 bases left between them. The CDR3 DNA is TGTGCCAGCAGTGAATATGGGACTGGATTCTACAATGAGCAGTTCTTC. It specifies CASSEYGTGFYNEQFF.

V is TRBV10-3 and J is TRBJ2-7; maybe TRBD2 (5 bases). From germline, CDR1 is ENHRY and CDR2 SYGVKD. The CDR3 is made up of 15 amino acids. V lost 0 bases to trimming and J lost 2 bases, with 11 bases between them. The CDR3 nucleotides are TGTGCCATCAGTGAGTCGATGAGACTAACCTACGAGCAGTACTTC. Its translation is CAISESMRLTYEQYF.

This clonotype was seen a few times. The CDR3: CSASDRGVAQPQHF. The CDR3 DNA sequence: TGCAGTGCTTCCGACAGGGGCGTTGCTCAGCCCCAGCATTTT. The J gene is TRBJ1-5, the V gene TRBV20-1, with 8 bases lining up with TRBD1. The CDR3 sequence is 14 residues long. Germline CDR1 is DFQATT and CDR2 is SNEGSKA (reference sequence). Trimming cost V 5 bases and J 6 bases; bases outside gene matches: 9.

In this sample, this clonotype turned up once. The CDR3 bases are TGTGCCAGCAGTTACTCTACCAGGAGCCCTGGCAATCAGCCCCAGCATTTT. Translating it yields CASSYSTRSPGNQPQHF. The chain recombines TRBV6-6 with TRBJ1-5, with D unclear. The ends were cut back, 0 bases at V and 2 bases at J, with 14 bases in the middle. The CDR3 length is 17 residues. CDR1 is MNHNY, CDR2 SVGAGI, per germline (reference sequence).

The chain has TRBV6-5 and TRBJ2-5; 10 nucleotides agree with TRBD2. The better agreement between TRBJ2-7 and the DNA end casts doubt on the J call. CDR3 length: 14 residues. Germline CDR1 MNHEY, CDR2 SVGAGI. DNA of the CDR3: TGTGCCACCCGATCCGGGACTAGCGTCTACGAGCAGTACTTC. Its translation: CATRSGTSVYEQYF.

The chain recombines TRBV6-4 with TRBJ1-2; the D gene is possibly TRBD1 (6 bases). The CDR3 length is 13 residues. The germline V gene has CDR1 MRHNA and CDR2 SNTAGT. The V end was cut by 4 bases, the J end by 5 bases, with 11 bases between. CDR3 protein: CASSAGTTYGYTF. The CDR3 DNA reads as TGTGCCAGCAGTGCCGGGACAACTTATGGCTACACCTTC.

Concerning this clonotype: Germline and junction disagree at one end, which may indicate a read error. The genes are TRBV7-9 and TRBJ2-3; 12 nucleotides line up with TRBD2. CDR3 length: 16 amino acids. Germline lookup yields CDR1 SEHNR and CDR2 FQNEAQ (reference sequence). The CDR3 region is CANSSTSGGGTDTQYF. The CDR3 bases are TGTGCCAACAGCTCGACTAGCGGGGGTGGCACAGATACGCAGTATTTT.

This clonotype was seen a handful of times. The CDR3 spells CASSPAGHYLNTEAFF. The CDR3 DNA reads TGTGCCAGCAGCCCTGCAGGACACTACCTGAACACTGAAGCTTTCTTT. The gene calls are TRBV7-2 and TRBJ1-1; tentatively, D is TRBD1 (5 bases). This CDR3 comprises 16 residues. V was pared by 5 bases and J by 0 bases, with 16 bases between. Per the germline V gene, CDR1 is SGHTA and CDR2 is FQGNSA. Using reference TRBV7-2 and TRBJ1-1 for the parts outside the CDR3, the full variable domain is GAGVSQSPSNKVTEKGKDVELRCDPISGHTALYWYRQSLGQGLEFLIYFQGNSAPDKSGLPSDRFSAERTGGSVSTLTIQRTQQEDSAVYLCASSPAGHYLNTEAFFGQGTRLTVV.

The chain carries TRBV7-3 and TRBJ2-6; unclear D gene. Germline V gene lookup returns CDR1 SGHTA and CDR2 FQGTGA. Trimming removed 5 bases from V and 1 base from J, with 12 bases in between. CDR3 size: 16 residues. In DNA form, the CDR3 reads TGTGCCAGCAGCCCCAGATCAGGTTCTGGGGCCAACGTCCTGACTTTC. This translates into CASSPRSGSGANVLTF.

This clonotype was seen only a few times. The chain recombines TRBV20-1 with TRBJ2-4, with D maybe TRBD1 (5 bases). Germline loops: CDR1 DFQATT, CDR2 SNEGSKA (reference sequence). This CDR3 is built from 15 residues. The ends were cut back, 7 bases at V and 0 bases at J, with 16 bases in the middle. In DNA, the CDR3 is TGCAGTGTTCCCAGACAGCTACTAGCCAAAAACATTCAGTACTTC. It specifies CSVPRQLLAKNIQYF.

This clonotype turned up a few times. The chain is built from TRBV30 and TRBJ1-3; D possibly corresponds to TRBD1 (6 bases). The CDR3 extends over 14 amino acids. Trimming shortened V by 4 bases and J by 0 bases, and 10 bases separated the two germline ends. Germline lookup yields CDR1 GTSNPN and CDR2 SVGIG (reference sequence). The CDR3 reads CAWTVDSSGNTIYF. CDR3 nucleotides: TGTGCCTGGACCGTGGACAGCTCTGGAAACACCATATATTTT. Supplemented by reference TRBV30 and TRBJ1-3, the full variable domain reads SQTIHQWPATLVQPVGSPLSLECTVEGTSNPNLYWYRQAAGRGLQLLFYSVGIGQISSEVPQNLSASRPQDRQFILSSKKLLLSDSGFYLCAWTVDSSGNTIYFGEGSWLTVV.